The 27 T cell receptor beta chains below were found in one sample sequenced in a study of cytomegalovirus exposure and HLA in healthy donors. This table comes from immunoSEQ multiplex PCR, and its TCRdb copy is limited to in-frame clones, with some not included. The table lists 150,000 to 200,000 clones, about 89% of them singletons. Sequencing input: PBMCs. The source is a woman between 18 and 29 years old in good health and CMV-seropositive.

The V call is TRBV19, the J call TRBJ2-5; 7 nucleotides match TRBD1. J was trimmed by 2 bases and V by 6 bases; bases with no gene match: 3. The CDR3 contains 13 residues. CDR1 LNHDA and CDR2 SQIVND come from the germline V gene (reference sequence). The CDR3 DNA reads as TGTGCCAGTAGCCCGGGACAGCAAGAGACCCAGTACTTC. Translated: CASSPGQQETQYF.

The rearrangement links TRBV7-3 to TRBJ1-1; the match to TRBD1 covers 7 bases. J was trimmed by 6 bases and V by 0 bases; bases with no gene match: 4. Looked up from germline, CDR1 is SGHTA and CDR2 is FQGTGA. The CDR3 sequence is 14 residues long. Written as DNA, the CDR3 is TGTGCCAGCAGCTTAACAGGGGGCGCGCCTGAAGCTTTCTTT. Protein sequence: CASSLTGGAPEAFF.

The chain joins TRBV27 to TRBJ1-2; a possible D gene is TRBD1 (5 bases). The CDR3 loop spans 13 amino acids. Trimming removed 5 bases from V and 5 bases from J, with 12 bases in between. Germline lookup yields CDR1 MNHEY and CDR2 SMNVEV (reference sequence). CDR3 in amino acids: CASSPPTGYGYTF. CDR3 bases: TGTGCCAGCAGTCCTCCCACAGGATATGGCTACACCTTC.

The gene calls are TRBV29-1 and TRBJ2-5; 16 nucleotides line up with TRBD2. In germline, CDR1 is SQVTM, CDR2 ANQGSEA. Germline trimming cut 2 bases from V and 0 bases from J; bases unmatched to any gene: 3. This CDR3 region has 17 residues. DNA for the CDR3: TGCAGCGTTGAACAGGGACTAGCGGGAGGGAACCAAGAGACCCAGTACTTC. Translating gives CSVEQGLAGGNQETQYF.

V gene TRBV5-1 combines with J gene TRBJ1-2; tentatively, D is TRBD1 (5 bases). CDR3 length equals 13 residues. Trimming pared 6 bases from V and 0 bases from J, leaving 9 bases between. Germline assignment: CDR1 SGHRS and CDR2 YFSETQ. CDR3 residues: CASNQGTNYGYTF. The CDR3 region has the DNA TGCGCCAGCAATCAGGGAACTAACTATGGCTACACCTTC.

The chain employs TRBV7-9 and TRBJ2-6; a possible D gene is TRBD2 (5 bases). The CDR3 consists of 15 residues. The germline CDR1 and CDR2 sequences are SEHNR and FQNEAQ (reference sequence). Deletions cut 3 bases from V and 1 base from J, with 7 bases between. The CDR3 here is CASSLRESGANVLTF. CDR3 in DNA: TGTGCCAGCAGCTTGAGGGAATCTGGGGCCAACGTCCTGACTTTC.

This chain joins TRBV2 and TRBJ1-5; possibly TRBD1 for D (6 bases). Trimming removed 4 bases from V and 2 bases from J, with 12 bases in between. The CDR3 is 15 amino acids. Per the germline V gene, CDR1 is SNHLY and CDR2 is FYNNEI. The CDR3 protein is CASSVVGAGNQPQHF. The CDR3, as DNA: TGTGCCAGCAGTGTGGTGGGGGCAGGCAATCAGCCCCAGCATTTT.

The chain couples TRBV9 to TRBJ2-5, with D unresolved. From germline, CDR1 is SGDLS and CDR2 YYNGEE. V was clipped by 4 bases and J by 5 bases, with 15 bases between them. This CDR3 contains 14 residues. CDR3 DNA: TGTGCCAGCAGCCCCCCTCCCCCCGGGGAGACCCAGTACTTC. Protein: CASSPPPPGETQYF.

V gene TRBV2 combines with J gene TRBJ2-5, with D possibly matching TRBD2 (5 bases). The CDR3 runs to 15 residues. The germline V gene has CDR1 SNHLY and CDR2 FYNNEI. V lost 0 bases and J 2 bases, leaving 10 bases between the germline ends. Written as DNA, the CDR3 is TGTGCCAGCAGTGAAGCGGTGAGGGAACAAGAGACCCAGTACTTC. Its protein is CASSEAVREQETQYF.

V and J are TRBV4-2 and TRBJ2-2; tentative D call: TRBD2 (7 bases). The CDR3 runs 16 residues. Germline-derived CDR1 and CDR2 are LGHNA and YNFKEQ. Between the trimmed V and J ends, which lost 4 bases and 3 bases, there was a span of 15 bases. In DNA, the CDR3 is TGTGCCAGCAGCCGACCTAAAGGGGGGGACACCGGGGAGCTGTTTTTT. Protein product: CASSRPKGGDTGELFF.

This chain links TRBV9 with TRBJ2-7, with a tentative D call TRBD1 (6 bases). V gave up 6 bases and J gave up 3 bases, with 19 bases separating them. Germline V gives CDR1 SGDLS, CDR2 YYNGEE. The CDR3 is 15 amino acids. The CDR3 region is CASNPMGASDYEQYF. Written as DNA, the CDR3 is TGTGCCAGCAATCCCATGGGGGCCTCAGACTACGAGCAGTACTTC. The full variable domain, rest sourced from reference TRBV9 and TRBJ2-7, is DSGVTQTPKHLITATGQRVTLRCSPRSGDLSVYWYQQSLDQGLQFLIQYYNGEERAKGNILERFSAQQFPDLHSELNLSSLELGDSALYFCASNPMGASDYEQYFGPGTRLTVT.

The chain has TRBV18 and TRBJ1-5; the match to TRBD1 covers 7 bases. Germline V gene data show CDR1 as KGHSH and CDR2 as LQKENI. The CDR3 covers 13 residues. V trimming: 2 bases; J trimming: 8 bases; junction bases outside the gene matches: 3. CDR3 sequence (DNA): TGTGCCAGCTCACCAACAGGGGCGAAGCCCCAGCATTTT. This sequence encodes CASSPTGAKPQHF.

This chain links TRBV7-8 with TRBJ2-2; TRBD1 aligns across 10 bases. The V and J ends lost 3 bases and 2 bases, in that order; junction bases with no gene match: 0. Looked up from germline, CDR1 is SGHVS and CDR2 is FQNEAQ. This CDR3 has 15 residues. CDR3 sequence (DNA): TGTGCCAGCAGCTTGACAGGGGGCAACACCGGGGAGCTGTTTTTT. Translated: CASSLTGGNTGELFF.

The rearrangement links TRBV7-9 to TRBJ1-1, with TRBD1 matching over 7 bases. V shed 4 bases and J 0 bases; nucleotides not matched to a gene: 2. The CDR3 length is 14 residues. CDR1 is SEHNR and CDR2 is FQNEAQ in the germline V gene (reference sequence). The CDR3 protein is CASSWTGLNTEAFF. CDR3 nucleotide sequence: TGTGCCAGCAGCTGGACAGGATTGAACACTGAAGCTTTCTTT. Full variable domain (missing parts from reference TRBV7-9 and TRBJ1-1): DTGVSQNPRHKITKRGQNVTFRCDPISEHNRLYWYRQTLGQGPEFLTYFQNEAQLEKSRLLSDRFSAERPKGSFSTLEIQRTEQGDSAMYLCASSWTGLNTEAFFGQGTRLTVV.

V gene TRBV28 combines with J gene TRBJ2-2, with D possibly being TRBD1 (6 bases). Germline CDR1 MDHEN, CDR2 SYDVKM. Trimming stripped 3 bases from V and 5 bases from J, with 16 bases between. The CDR3 is 16 amino acids. CDR3 coding DNA: TGTGCCAGCAGTTTTAGTCCAGGGGTAGGGACCGGGGAGCTGTTTTTT. Translation: CASSFSPGVGTGELFF.

The rearrangement uses TRBV4-1 and TRBJ1-2; a weak D match, TRBD1 (6 bases). The germline gives CDR1 MGHRA, CDR2 YSYEKL. The CDR3 is made up of 14 amino acids. V lost 0 bases to trimming and J lost 7 bases, with 12 bases between them. This CDR3 is CASSQEVRGTGYTF. Here the CDR3 DNA reads TGCGCCAGCAGCCAAGAAGTCAGGGGAACTGGCTACACCTTC.

DNA of the CDR3: TGCGCCAGCAGCTTGGAGTTGCGTCTAGCGGTAGGCTATGAGCAGTTCTTC. Its translation: CASSLELRLAVGYEQFF. The V and J genes are TRBV5-1 and TRBJ2-1; 7 positions agree with TRBD2. Trimming at V came to 0 bases and at J to 8 bases, leaving 14 bases not matched to a gene. The CDR3 consists of 17 residues. CDR1 is SGHRS and CDR2 is YFSETQ in the germline V gene.

The V and J genes are TRBV7-2 and TRBJ2-7; 8 bases match TRBD1. The CDR3 runs 17 residues. Germline CDR1 SGHTA, CDR2 FQGNSA. After removal of 3 bases from V and 3 bases from J, the junction contained 13 bases not matched to a gene. CDR3 sequence (DNA): TGTGCCAGCAGCTTCTTAAACGGGGGACAGGCGATCTACGAGCAGTACTTC. As protein: CASSFLNGGQAIYEQYF.

This clone was seen only once. The rearrangement links TRBV5-1 to TRBJ1-2; 7 bases are shared with TRBD1. Germline V gene sequence: CDR1 SGHRS, CDR2 YFSETQ. This CDR3 is 13 amino acids long. J gave up 2 bases and V 5 bases, and 3 bases lay outside the gene matches. The CDR3 reads CASRQTGNYGYTF. CDR3 DNA sequence: TGCGCCAGCAGGCAGACAGGGAACTATGGCTACACCTTC.

This chain joins TRBV28 and TRBJ2-1; 11 bases agree with TRBD2. Germline CDR1 reads MDHEN; CDR2 reads SYDVKM. V shed 6 bases and J 7 bases; nucleotides not matched to a gene: 11. This CDR3 has 16 residues. CDR3 sequence: CASRLAGVFPGNEQFF. CDR3 nucleotides: TGTGCCAGCAGACTAGCGGGAGTCTTCCCTGGAAATGAGCAGTTCTTC.

This chain links TRBV14 with TRBJ1-1; no clear D gene. Germline V gives CDR1 SGHDN, CDR2 FVKESK. V dropped 3 bases and J dropped 1 base, with 9 bases sitting between them. This CDR3 comprises 14 residues. In DNA, the CDR3 is TGTGCCAGCAGCCACCTGCGGGGGAACACTGAAGCTTTCTTT. Amino acids: CASSHLRGNTEAFF. The entire variable domain, with the rest obtained from reference TRBV14 and TRBJ1-1, is as follows: EAGVTQFPSHSVIEKGQTVTLRCDPISGHDNLYWYRRVMGKEIKFLLHFVKESKQDESGMPNNRFLAERTGGTYSTLKVQPAELEDSGVYFCASSHLRGNTEAFFGQGTRLTVV.

The J gene is TRBJ2-2, the V gene TRBV15; D remains unclear. Trimming removed 5 bases from V and 1 base from J, with 8 bases in between. The CDR3 consists of 14 residues. The V gene's germline CDR1 is LNHNV and CDR2 YYDKDF (reference sequence). In nucleotides, the CDR3 is TGTGCCACCAGCGTGAGTAAGAACACCGGGGAGCTGTTTTTT. This sequence encodes CATSVSKNTGELFF.

This rearrangement joins TRBV11-3 to TRBJ2-2; D remains unclear. The CDR3 is 12 amino acids. The germline V gene has CDR1 SGHNT and CDR2 YENEEA. Trimming took off 3 bases at V and 7 bases at J, with 6 bases between the two ends. The CDR3 loop reads CASSFSSGELFF. The CDR3 nucleotides read TGTGCCAGCAGCTTTAGCAGCGGGGAGCTGTTTTTT.

The chain has TRBV15 and TRBJ1-2, with 7 bases lining up with TRBD1. V lost 1 base to trimming and J lost 7 bases; unmatched junction nucleotides: 15. Germline values: CDR1 LNHNV, CDR2 YYDKDF (reference sequence). The CDR3 runs 17 residues. CDR3 region: CATSRGDIREGAGGYTF. CDR3 in DNA: TGTGCCACCAGCAGAGGAGACATACGGGAGGGGGCGGGTGGCTACACCTTC. The entire variable domain, with the rest obtained from reference TRBV15 and TRBJ1-2, is as follows: DAMVIQNPRYQVTQFGKPVTLSCSQTLNHNVMYWYQQKSSQAPKLLFHYYDKDFNNEADTPDNFQSRRPNTSFCFLDIRSPGLGDTAMYLCATSRGDIREGAGGYTFGSGTRLTVV.

CDR3 DNA: TGTGCCAGTAGTATATCCGGGGTGGTCAATCAGCCCCAGCATTTT. This translates into CASSISGVVNQPQHF. V and J are TRBV19 and TRBJ1-5; D remains unclear. The CDR3 is 15 amino acids. Deletions cut 2 bases from V and 3 bases from J, with 11 bases between. Looked up from germline, CDR1 is LNHDA and CDR2 is SQIVND (reference sequence).

This rearrangement joins TRBV19 to TRBJ2-7; TRBD2 matches 12 bases. Germline V gives CDR1 LNHDA, CDR2 SQIVND (reference sequence). CDR3 length: 18 amino acids. Trimming cost V 5 bases and J 0 bases; bases outside gene matches: 11. The CDR3 DNA reads as TGTGCCAGTAGTCCCCTCGTCCGACTAGCGGGGGCCTCCTACGAGCAGTACTTC. Protein: CASSPLVRLAGASYEQYF.

This clone was detected once. This rearrangement joins TRBV27 to TRBJ2-5; 8 nucleotides align to TRBD2. This CDR3 is 12 amino acids long. CDR1 and CDR2 from the germline V gene are MNHEY and SMNVEV (reference sequence). V gave up 6 bases and J gave up 3 bases; unmatched junction bases: 0. The chain's CDR3 is CASSGGEETQYF. CDR3 DNA sequence: TGTGCCAGCAGCGGGGGGGAAGAGACCCAGTACTTC.